This T cell receptor (beta chain) stems from a study of shared clonotypes between healthy human individuals (TCRdb year 2020). For the study in its entirety: Three men and two women, aged 18 to 49 years, made up the cohort. Different laboratories and diverse techniques were used to prepare libraries and sequence TCR repertoires, to increase sequencing depth and limit assay-specific biases. To estimate repertoire size and how much clonotype sharing occurs between individuals, the study deeply sequenced the blood TCR repertoires of roughly 5 healthy adults. Per donor, three plates each were used for CD4 naive and CD4 memory, two for CD8 naive, and one for CD8 memory. Leukapheresis yielded between about 0.9 and 9.5 billion PBMCs per donor. Summary of the overall study and its limitations: When several donors were compared, the shared fraction of clonotypes was about 5.5% for naive CD4, more than 3% for naive CD8, 2.3% for memory CD4, and 0.35% to 0.5% for memory CD8. Sampling was restricted to blood, and TCR repertoires in tissues likely differ from the TCR repertoires found in blood. Incomplete sequencing was indicated by rarefaction of sorted-subset datasets, despite the large sequencing depth. Because the study included a small number of donors, the genetic and exposure-history diversity represented was limited. Based on pairwise subsampling, the degree of clonotype sharing among donors was expected to be affected by sequencing depth. Naive subsets generally had larger estimated clonotype richness than memory subsets did. Compared with non-shared clonotypes, clonotypes shared by all four sorted-subset donors had higher generation probabilities.

Using the deep immunoSEQ assay, multiplex PCR amplified TCR CDR3 regions from genomic DNA. Genomic DNA extracted from each cell subset was distributed evenly over all wells of several immunoSEQ 96-well plates, and each plate served as one replicate. For sorted subsets, roughly 200 ng of genomic DNA, equivalent to some 30,000 T cell genomes, went into each replicate PCR. The purified libraries were quantified using a Qubit 3.0 fluorometer, sized with a Bioanalyzer 2100, and then quantified again using the KAPA Library Quantification kit. A separate single-read 150-cycle Illumina NextSeq 550 flow cell was used to sequence each immunoSEQ 96-well plate. As for how the authors treated the data: Because only junctional sequences without quality scores were contained in the immunoSEQ output, filtering matching that applied to full-length reads could not be performed. Sequences were annotated with PyIR, a Python wrapper for IgBLAST v1.9, using IMGT germline references to assign V/J genes and CDR3. Reads were removed for weak V/J assignments (E-value above 1e-6), missing CDR3, stop codons, out-of-frame junctions, or ambiguous translated residues. A V3J clonotype was defined by an identical inferred V gene, J gene, and CDR3 amino acid sequence. To compute the percentage overlap between repertoires, the number of shared unique clonotypes was divided by the size of the smaller repertoire. Richness of each repertoire was evaluated using RTK rarefaction, the Chao1 estimator, and Recon v2.1 estimates of unobserved clonotypes. OLGA was used to compute generation probabilities for all TCRbeta clonotypes that the gDNA method yielded from several donors. The immuneACCESS repertoire file appears here via TCRdb, limited to in-frame rearrangements. These files lack a portion of the clones; in checked studies, under half of the deficit traces to unresolved V genes, and the cause of the others is not known. The V and J calls and clone size were taken over from that table, and D and trimming were inferred from the DNA. This sample is represented by roughly 2,500,000 clones; roughly 93% of them were singletons. Roughly 0.39% of the sample comes from the top ten.

Including the terminal cysteine and phenylalanine, the CDR3 comprises 15 residues. The CDR3 DNA has 45 bases and is translated from base 1. V has 4 bases trimmed and J has 2 bases trimmed; junction bases matching no gene number 8. Looking up the germline V gene (reference sequence) yields CDR1 SGHKS and CDR2 YYEKEE. Donors were healthy HIV-negative adults with no recently reported acute infections or vaccinations. Every donor was a Caucasian adult residing in Nashville, Tennessee, USA. CD4+ T cells were enriched by magnetic negative selection, after which naive cells were positively selected on CD45RA and the negative fraction was taken as the memory subset. Blood was obtained by leukapheresis, after which PBMCs were separated by Ficoll-Histopaque density gradient centrifugation and cryopreserved in liquid nitrogen vapor phase. Analytical flow cytometry was used to check the purity and quantity of every magnetically sorted T cell population. From each sorted fraction, genomic DNA was isolated and quantified by UV absorbance on a Nanodrop 2000c.

Comments on this clone: There is no known antigen for this receptor. No base quality values were provided; no much bigger clone lies one nucleotide off.

Specimen: naive CD4+ T cells from PBMCs. In light of the paper, this sample's cell subset or site label describes: CD45RA+ positively selected. The receptor was derived from a man in his late teens or twenties in good health. Some clones in this sample may be carry-over from other donors' samples. Recombination linked TRBV5-5 to TRBJ1-1; 7 bases in the junction line up with TRBD1. The CDR3 loop reads CASSPGTVLNTEAFF. The DNA sequence follows: TGTGCCAGCAGCCCGGGGACAGTACTCAACACTGAAGCTTTCTTT.